The 10 T cell receptor beta chains below come from one sample, sequenced in a study of CD8+CD57+ T cells in acquired aplastic anemia. TCR beta VDJ combinations and CDR3 sequences were profiled from genomic DNA. TCRdb fed the reads into MiXCR, producing one record per CDR3 protein. The top ten clones hold roughly 1.1% of a sample with under 250,000 distinct CDR3 sequences, almost 35% of them seen once. The sample taken for sequencing was sorted CD4+, CD8+, or CD8+CD57+ T cells (not recorded which) from PBMCs. The receptors shown here come from a human donor in good health, serving as a control.

This rearrangement joins TRBV5-5 to TRBJ1-1; perhaps TRBD1 as D (6 bases). Trimming cost V 4 bases and J 2 bases, with 15 bases left between them. CDR1 SGHKS and CDR2 YYEKEE come from the germline V gene (reference sequence). This CDR3 is built from 15 residues. This CDR3 is CASSIIQGRNTEAFF. The CDR3 nucleotides are TGTGCCAGCAGCATAATACAGGGACGCAACACTGAAGCTTTCTTT.

This clonotype was found many times. The V call is TRBV12-5, the J call TRBJ1-2; tentative D call: TRBD1 (6 bases). The germline V gene has CDR1 LGHNT and CDR2 FRNRAP. The V end lost 0 bases, the J end lost 7 bases, and 12 bases lay between the germline ends. CDR3 length equals 14 residues. Here the CDR3 DNA reads TGTGCTAGTGGTTTGGTAGTGGGGGCGGGTGGCTACACCTTC. Translating it yields CASGLVVGAGGYTF.

The sample holds many counts of this clonotype. The V and J genes are TRBV5-4 and TRBJ2-7; 8 bases are a match to TRBD1. J lost 0 bases, V lost 2 bases, and 10 bases had no gene match. Germline CDR1 reads SGHNT; CDR2 reads YYREEE (reference sequence). The CDR3 length is 17 residues. This chain's CDR3 is CASSFGGQGPSSYEQYF. The DNA of the CDR3 is TGTGCCAGCAGCTTTGGCGGACAGGGCCCAAGCTCCTACGAGCAGTACTTC.

This clonotype was recorded many times. The rearrangement uses TRBV7-9 and TRBJ2-5, with a possible D match to TRBD1 (5 bases). CDR1 and CDR2 (germline): SEHNR, FQNEAQ (reference sequence). The CDR3 is 13 residues long. V lost 5 bases to trimming and J lost 5 bases, with 12 bases between them. As DNA, the CDR3 is TGTGCCAGCAGCCCCACAGGAGTGGAGACCCAGTACTTC. It translates to CASSPTGVETQYF.

For this clonotype: A single base separates this from a much larger clone, so it may be a read error. The chain combines TRBV7-8 with TRBJ2-4, with D possibly called TRBD1 or TRBD2 (6 bases each). With 5 bases removed from V and 6 bases from J, the gap between germline ends came to 11 bases. Germline V gene lookup returns CDR1 SGHVS and CDR2 FQNEAQ. The CDR3 sequence is 13 residues long. As DNA, the CDR3 is TGTGCCAGCAGCGGGGGGCTTGGAAACATTCAGTACTTC. It translates to CASSGGLGNIQYF.

This clonotype was seen a few times. This chain connects TRBV29-1 to TRBJ2-7; tentatively, D is TRBD1 (5 bases). Per germline, CDR1 SQVTM and CDR2 ANQGSEA. The CDR3 has 14 residues. Trimming shortened V by 2 bases and J by 3 bases, and 14 bases separated the two germline ends. The CDR3 sequence: CSVESSGASYEQYF. DNA of the CDR3: TGCAGCGTTGAATCAAGTGGGGCCAGCTACGAGCAGTACTTC.

Notes on this clonotype: At one end, the junction sequence differs from germline, possibly due to a read error. The chain links TRBV10-3 to TRBJ1-6, with no clear D. CDR1 and CDR2 from the germline V gene are ENHRY and SYGVKD. This CDR3 region has 18 residues. The CDR3 sequence: CAISESIFHKEDNSPLHF. Here the CDR3 DNA reads TGTGCCATCAGTGAGTCCATCTTCCACAAAGAAGACAATTCACCTCTCCACTTT.

This clonotype was seen repeatedly, ten times or more. The V call is TRBV29-1, the J call TRBJ2-1, with 10 bases aligning to TRBD1. The CDR3 loop spans 15 amino acids. The trim removed 6 bases at V and 5 bases at J, leaving 10 bases unmatched. Germline lookup yields CDR1 SQVTM and CDR2 ANQGSEA. The CDR3 protein is CSVNPRDRGNNEQFF. The CDR3 DNA is TGCAGCGTGAACCCCCGGGACAGGGGAAACAATGAGCAGTTCTTC.

A note on this clonotype: At one boundary the junction diverges from the germline segment, which might be a read error. The J gene is TRBJ1-1, the V gene TRBV5-5, with TRBD1 matching over 7 bases. Germline assignment: CDR1 SGHKS and CDR2 YYEKEE (reference sequence). The CDR3 sequence is 15 residues long. The CDR3 here is CASSSRDRSNSEALF. The CDR3 coding sequence is TGTGCCAGCAGCTCCCGGGACAGAAGCAACTCTGAAGCTCTCTTT.

The chain links TRBV5-1 to TRBJ2-1; maybe TRBD2 (5 bases). Trimming cost V 7 bases and J 7 bases, with 21 bases left between them. Germline V gene sequence: CDR1 SGHRS, CDR2 YFSETQ. This CDR3 comprises 15 residues. CDR3 in amino acids: CASGAGPPPENEQFF. The DNA of the CDR3 is TGCGCCAGCGGCGCGGGCCCCCCTCCGGAAAATGAGCAGTTCTTC. Together with reference TRBV5-1 and TRBJ2-1, the CDR3 gives the full variable domain: KAGVTQTPRYLIKTRGQQVTLSCSPISGHRSVSWYQQTPGQGLQFLFEYFSETQRNKGNFPGRFSGRQFSNSRSEMNVSTLELGDSALYLCASGAGPPPENEQFFGPGTRLTVL.